Following are 21 T cell receptor beta chains from one sample sequenced in a study of T-cell reconstitution after alpha-beta-depleted transplantation in children. The TCRbeta library was prepared with unique molecular identifiers. TCRdb used MiXCR to reprocess the PCR reads, holding one entry per CDR3 protein. This sample has 540,000 or so distinct CDR3 sequences; 23% occur once, and the top ten carry 13% to 15%. Here the sequenced sample was PBMCs, mostly from graft donor cells, taken 360 days after TCRalphabeta/CD19-depleted stem cell transplant. The source is a boy less than two years old who had a stem cell transplant for acute myeloid leukemia, so the T cells may come from the graft donor.

In its sample, this clonotype was seen many times. This chain links TRBV24-1 with TRBJ2-1; the match to TRBD1 covers 8 bases. The J segment lost 7 bases and the V segment lost 5 bases, leaving 12 bases of the junction unmatched. Germline loops: CDR1 KGHDR, CDR2 SFDVKD. The CDR3 is 16 amino acids. The chain's CDR3 is CATSVGVAGGQNEQFF. CDR3 in DNA: TGTGCCACCAGTGTTGGAGTGGCAGGGGGCCAGAATGAGCAGTTCTTC.

The chain employs TRBV6-5 and TRBJ2-7; unclear D gene. Germline CDR1 reads MNHEY; CDR2 reads SVGAGI. The V and J ends lost 0 bases and 2 bases respectively, with 8 bases between them. The CDR3 sequence is 14 residues long. CDR3 sequence reads: CASSYSHITYEQYV. DNA of the CDR3: TGTGCCAGCAGTTACTCTCATATTACCTACGAGCAGTACGTC.

This clonotype was detected only a few times. The V call is TRBV6-1, the J call TRBJ1-5, with D tentatively TRBD1 (5 bases). The germline CDR1 and CDR2 sequences are MNHNS and SASEGT. Between the trimmed V and J ends, which lost 4 bases and 6 bases, there was a span of 13 bases. The CDR3 runs to 14 residues. In DNA, the CDR3 is TGTGCCAGCAGTGTCAGGGTACTGGGTCAGCCCCAGCATTTT. Its protein is CASSVRVLGQPQHF.

The V gene is TRBV4-2, the J gene TRBJ2-1; D is possibly TRBD2 (6 bases). Trimming removed 0 bases at V and 4 bases at J, with 19 bases between. This CDR3 spans 18 amino acids. In germline, CDR1 is LGHNA, CDR2 YNFKEQ. The CDR3 protein is CASSQEATGTGLYNEQFF. CDR3 coding DNA: TGTGCCAGCAGCCAAGAAGCGACCGGGACTGGACTTTACAATGAGCAGTTCTTC.

This clonotype was seen a handful of times. This chain connects TRBV7-2 to TRBJ2-2; D possibly corresponds to TRBD1 (6 bases). V lost 1 base, J lost 11 bases, and 20 bases lay in between. The CDR3 contains 16 residues. Germline CDR1 and CDR2: SGHTA and FQGNSA. CDR3: CASSLVGQGPSVELFF. DNA of the CDR3: TGTGCCAGCAGCTTAGTGGGGCAGGGGCCGAGTGTTGAGCTGTTTTTT.

V gene TRBV6-5 combines with J gene TRBJ2-1, with TRBD2 matching over 8 bases. V trimming: 2 bases; J trimming: 4 bases; junction bases outside the gene matches: 1. CDR1 and CDR2 from the germline V gene are MNHEY and SVGAGI. CDR3 size: 14 residues. CDR3 in amino acids: CASSYLAGYNEQFF. For the CDR3, the DNA is TGTGCCAGCAGTTACCTAGCGGGTTACAATGAGCAGTTCTTC.

The sample holds a few counts of this clonotype. V usage is TRBV20-1 and J usage is TRBJ1-4; 7 bases agree with TRBD1. V lost 7 bases to trimming and J lost 5 bases; unmatched junction nucleotides: 7. The germline V gene encodes CDR1 DFQATT and CDR2 SNEGSKA (reference sequence). This CDR3 is built from 13 residues. The CDR3 region has the DNA TGCAGTGGGACGACAGGGAGGAATGAAAAACTGTTTTTT. Protein: CSGTTGRNEKLFF.

This clonotype was seen repeatedly, ten times or more. V usage is TRBV7-2 and J usage is TRBJ2-5; D not resolved. The V gene's germline CDR1 is SGHTA and CDR2 FQGNSA. V was cut by 1 base and J by 1 base, with 7 bases left in between. This CDR3 contains 14 residues. The CDR3 here is CASSLVVSQETQYF. The CDR3 DNA reads TGTGCCAGCAGCTTAGTCGTGTCCCAAGAGACCCAGTACTTC.

This clonotype appeared a few times. The V and J genes are TRBV21-1 and TRBJ2-7; the table calls TRBD2, which could not be checked here. TRBV21-1 is deemed a pseudogene. This CDR3 has 16 residues. CDR3 loop: CASSKVRRGPLNEQYF. CDR3 DNA: TGTGCCAGCAGCAAGGTCCGGAGGGGCCCGTTAAACGAGCAGTACTTC.

The chain is built from TRBV7-2 and TRBJ2-1, with a possible D match to TRBD2 (5 bases). CDR3 length: 11 residues. The V end lost 11 bases, the J end lost 7 bases, and 12 bases lay between the germline ends. CDR1 and CDR2 (germline): SGHTA, FQGNSA. DNA of the CDR3: TGTGCCTCCAGAGCGGCAAATGAGCAGTTCTTC. As protein: CASRAANEQFF. Looking up the rest from reference TRBV7-2 and TRBJ2-1 gives the full variable domain: GAGVSQSPSNKVTEKGKDVELRCDPISGHTALYWYRQSLGQGLEFLIYFQGNSAPDKSGLPSDRFSAERTGGSVSTLTIQRTQQEDSAVYLCASRAANEQFFGPGTRLTVL.

This clonotype was detected ten times or more. The rearrangement links TRBV7-9 to TRBJ1-5; D is unclear. This CDR3 spans 13 amino acids. Deletions cut 5 bases from V and 2 bases from J, with 7 bases between. The germline CDR1 and CDR2 sequences are SEHNR and FQNEAQ (reference sequence). CDR3 protein: CASSDVGNQPQHF. CDR3 nucleotide sequence: TGTGCCAGCAGCGATGTAGGCAATCAGCCCCAGCATTTT.

Ten or more counts support this clonotype. The CDR3 loop reads CASSVTGDSPLHF. The CDR3 coding sequence is TGTGCCAGCAGTGTAACAGGGGACTCACCCCTCCACTTT. This chain connects TRBV14 to TRBJ1-6, with 7 bases lining up with TRBD1. With 6 bases clipped from V and 10 bases from J, the junction kept 6 bases outside the gene matches. CDR3 size: 13 residues. Germline V gene data show CDR1 as SGHDN and CDR2 as FVKESK.

This clonotype was counted many times. The chain joins TRBV24-1 to TRBJ2-1; tentative D call: TRBD2 (6 bases). V shed 9 bases and J shed 2 bases, with 19 bases lying between them. The length of the CDR3 is 16 residues. The germline gives CDR1 KGHDR, CDR2 SFDVKD. The CDR3 DNA sequence: TGTGCCACCCGTGGAGGTGGGCCGGGGGCCTACAATGAGCAGTTCTTC. Translation gives CATRGGGPGAYNEQFF.

The chain has TRBV5-1 and TRBJ2-1; 7 bases are shared with TRBD1. CDR3 length equals 16 residues. Germline values: CDR1 SGHRS, CDR2 YFSETQ. V was clipped by 0 bases and J by 8 bases; unmatched bases: 11. The DNA of the CDR3 is TGCGCCAGCAGCTTGGGGGCCCTTGACAGGGCCCATGAGCAGTTCTTC. Protein product: CASSLGALDRAHEQFF.

V gene TRBV20-1 combines with J gene TRBJ2-7; 7 bases are shared with TRBD2. J lost 4 bases, V lost 6 bases, and 9 bases had no gene match. Germline CDR1 reads DFQATT; CDR2 reads SNEGSKA (reference sequence). The length of the CDR3 is 13 residues. The CDR3 coding sequence is TGCAGTGCCTCCGGGGGGAGGCTATACGAGCAGTACTTC. Translated, it gives CSASGGRLYEQYF.

This sequence joins TRBV15 and TRBJ1-5, with D uncertain. This CDR3 is 13 amino acids long. V shed 5 bases and J shed 6 bases, with 11 bases lying between them. Germline assignment: CDR1 LNHNV and CDR2 YYDKDF (reference sequence). Written as DNA, the CDR3 is TGTGCCACCAGCGAGGCAGGCGGTCAGCCCCAGCATTTT. Translating gives CATSEAGGQPQHF.

This chain links TRBV20-1 with TRBJ2-1; 8 positions agree with TRBD1. This CDR3 is 16 amino acids long. The germline CDR1 and CDR2 sequences are DFQATT and SNEGSKA (reference sequence). Germline trimming cut 0 bases from V and 2 bases from J; bases unmatched to any gene: 6. The CDR3 sequence: CSAREPRDRPYNEQFF. For the CDR3, the DNA is TGCAGTGCTAGAGAGCCGCGGGACAGGCCCTACAATGAGCAGTTCTTC.

This chain links TRBV12-3 or TRBV12-4 with TRBJ2-7; tentatively, D is TRBD1 or TRBD2 (5 bases each). The CDR3 is 12 amino acids. Trimming cost V 6 bases and J 6 bases, with 12 bases left between them. The CDR3 loop is CASSYGTSEQYV. CDR3 DNA: TGTGCCAGCAGCTACGGGACCTCCGAGCAGTACGTC.

The V gene is TRBV7-2, the J gene TRBJ2-5, with TRBD1 matching 9 bases. CDR3 length: 16 residues. J lost 2 bases, V lost 4 bases, and 8 bases had no gene match. Germline CDR1 SGHTA, CDR2 FQGNSA. CDR3 coding DNA: TGTGCCAGCAGCTATTCTACGACAGGGGGTCAAGAGACCCAGTACTTC. It translates to CASSYSTTGGQETQYF.

This clonotype was recorded at least ten times. V and J are TRBV20-1 and TRBJ2-7; 10 positions match TRBD2. Germline loops: CDR1 DFQATT, CDR2 SNEGSKA (reference sequence). V trimming: 3 bases; J trimming: 1 base; junction bases outside the gene matches: 9. The CDR3 runs 16 residues. The CDR3 here is CSASLLTSGSSYEQYF. The CDR3 nucleotides are TGCAGTGCTAGTCTACTGACTAGCGGGTCTTCCTACGAGCAGTACTTC.

Only a few counts were recorded for this clonotype. The genes are TRBV13 and TRBJ2-3; 8 bases map to TRBD1. The CDR3 extends over 16 amino acids. J gave up 1 base and V 5 bases, and 8 bases lay outside the gene matches. Germline assignment: CDR1 PRHDT and CDR2 FYEKMQ (reference sequence). The CDR3 spells CASSGLKGQGTDTQYF. The CDR3, as DNA: TGTGCCAGCAGCGGTCTGAAGGGACAGGGCACAGATACGCAGTATTTT.